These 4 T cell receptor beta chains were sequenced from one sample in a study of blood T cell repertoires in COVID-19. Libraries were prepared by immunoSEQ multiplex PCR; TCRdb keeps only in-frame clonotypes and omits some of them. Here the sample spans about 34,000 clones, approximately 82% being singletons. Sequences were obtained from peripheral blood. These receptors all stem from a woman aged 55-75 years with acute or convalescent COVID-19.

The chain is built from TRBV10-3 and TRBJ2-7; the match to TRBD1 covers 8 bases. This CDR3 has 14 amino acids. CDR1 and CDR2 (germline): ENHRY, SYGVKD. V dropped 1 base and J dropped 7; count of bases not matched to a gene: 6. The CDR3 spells CAISELTGGREQYF. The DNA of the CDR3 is TGTGCCATCAGTGAGTTAACAGGGGGACGGGAGCAGTACTTC.

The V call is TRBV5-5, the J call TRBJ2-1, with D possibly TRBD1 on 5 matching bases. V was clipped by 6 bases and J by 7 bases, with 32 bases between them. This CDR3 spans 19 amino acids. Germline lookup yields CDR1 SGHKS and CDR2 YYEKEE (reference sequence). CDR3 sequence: CASTPNPSVFRDSKNEQFF. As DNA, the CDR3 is TGTGCCAGCACGCCCAACCCGAGCGTCTTCCGAGACAGTAAAAATGAGCAGTTCTTC.

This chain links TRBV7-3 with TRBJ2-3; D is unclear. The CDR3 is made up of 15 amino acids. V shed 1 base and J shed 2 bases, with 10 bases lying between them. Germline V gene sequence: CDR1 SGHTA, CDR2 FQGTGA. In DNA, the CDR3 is TGTGCCAGCAGCTTAAATGGGCTATACACAGATACGCAGTATTTT. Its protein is CASSLNGLYTDTQYF. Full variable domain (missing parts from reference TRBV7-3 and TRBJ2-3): GAGVSQTPSNKVTEKGKYVELRCDPISGHTALYWYRQSLGQGPEFLIYFQGTGAADDSGLPNDRFFAVRPEGSVSTLKIQRTERGDSAVYLCASSLNGLYTDTQYFGPGTRLTVL.

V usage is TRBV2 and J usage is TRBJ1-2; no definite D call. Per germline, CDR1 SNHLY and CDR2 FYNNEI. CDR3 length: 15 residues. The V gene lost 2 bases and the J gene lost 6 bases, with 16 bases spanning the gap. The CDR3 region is CASSENWGVRNGYTF. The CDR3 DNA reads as TGTGCCAGCAGTGAAAATTGGGGAGTGAGGAATGGCTACACCTTC. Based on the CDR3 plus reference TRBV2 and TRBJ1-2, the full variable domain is EPEVTQTPSHQVTQMGQEVILRCVPISNHLYFYWYRQILGQKVEFLVSFYNNEISEKSEIFDDQFSVERPDGSNFTLKIRSTKLEDSAMYFCASSENWGVRNGYTFGSGTRLTVV.